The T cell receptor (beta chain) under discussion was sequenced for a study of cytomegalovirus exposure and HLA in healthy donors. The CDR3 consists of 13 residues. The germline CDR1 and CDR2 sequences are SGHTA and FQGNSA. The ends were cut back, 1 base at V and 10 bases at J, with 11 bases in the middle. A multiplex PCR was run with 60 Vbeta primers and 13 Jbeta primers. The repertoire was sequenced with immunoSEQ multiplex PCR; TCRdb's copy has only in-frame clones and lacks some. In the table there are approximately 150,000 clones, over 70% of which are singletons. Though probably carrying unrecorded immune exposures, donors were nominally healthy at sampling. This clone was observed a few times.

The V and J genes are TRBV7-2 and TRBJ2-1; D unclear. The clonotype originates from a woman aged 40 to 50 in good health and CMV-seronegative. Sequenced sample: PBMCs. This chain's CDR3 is CASSLDGVREQFF. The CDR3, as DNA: TGTGCCAGCAGCTTAGACGGAGTAAGGGAGCAGTTCTTC.